The next 9 T cell receptor beta chains were all read from a single sample in a study of shared clonotypes between healthy human individuals. The protocol was immunoSEQ multiplex PCR, while the TCRdb copy is restricted to in-frame clones and leaves out a portion. The profile shows approximately 2.3 million clones, 85% to 95% of them singletons. Sequenced material: naive CD4+ T cells from PBMCs. Subset of the sample: CD45RA+ positively selected. All receptors derive from a man aged 18 to 35 in good health. Some clones in this sample may be carry-over from other donors' samples.

This chain uses TRBV5-1 with TRBJ1-2, with unresolved D. CDR1 and CDR2 from the germline V gene are SGHRS and YFSETQ. The CDR3 runs 16 residues. Trimming removed 0 bases at V and 2 bases at J, with 14 bases between. As DNA, the CDR3 is TGCGCCAGCAGCTTGGCCGCAGGCGCTAGAAACTATGGCTACACCTTC. This translates into CASSLAAGARNYGYTF. Filled out from reference TRBV5-1 and TRBJ1-2, the complete variable domain reads KAGVTQTPRYLIKTRGQQVTLSCSPISGHRSVSWYQQTPGQGLQFLFEYFSETQRNKGNFPGRFSGRQFSNSRSEMNVSTLELGDSALYLCASSLAAGARNYGYTFGSGTRLTVV.

The genes are TRBV18 and TRBJ1-1; D unresolved. The CDR3 consists of 14 residues. Germline V gives CDR1 KGHSH, CDR2 LQKENI. The V and J ends lost 4 bases and 1 base respectively, with 10 bases between them. The CDR3 sequence is CASSRSTTNTEAFF. DNA of the CDR3: TGTGCCAGCTCACGATCGACGACGAACACTGAAGCTTTCTTT. Full variable domain (rest looked up from reference TRBV18 and TRBJ1-1): NAGVMQNPRHLVRRRGQEARLRCSPMKGHSHVYWYRQLPEEGLKFMVYLQKENIIDESGMPKERFSAEFPKEGPSILRIQQVVRGDSAAYFCASSRSTTNTEAFFGQGTRLTVV.

V is TRBV5-8 and J is TRBJ2-4; possibly TRBD2 for D (6 bases). V lost 4 bases to trimming and J lost 11 bases, with 22 bases between them. Germline-derived CDR1 and CDR2 are SGHTS and YDEGEE. This CDR3 contains 15 residues. CDR3 sequence (DNA): TGTGCCAGCAGCCGCAGCGACCGGGAGACATCTGTTCAGTACTTC. Its protein product is CASSRSDRETSVQYF.

The chain links TRBV28 to TRBJ1-1; D not resolved. This CDR3 has 14 amino acids. The germline CDR1 and CDR2 sequences are MDHEN and SYDVKM. V dropped 7 bases and J dropped 0 bases, with 12 bases sitting between them. The CDR3 is CASNTNSLNTEAFF. The DNA of the CDR3 is TGTGCCAGCAACACAAACAGCCTGAACACTGAAGCTTTCTTT. The variable domain in full, with the rest retrieved from reference TRBV28 and TRBJ1-1, is DVKVTQSSRYLVKRTGEKVFLECVQDMDHENMFWYRQDPGLGLRLIYFSYDVKMKEKGDIPEGYSVSREKKERFSLILESASTNQTSMYLCASNTNSLNTEAFFGQGTRLTVV.

This chain connects TRBV7-9 to TRBJ2-3, with TRBD2 identical over 9 bases. With V trimmed by 7 bases and J by 4 bases, 9 bases remained unmatched. The germline CDR1 and CDR2 sequences are SEHNR and FQNEAQ (reference sequence). The CDR3 loop spans 15 amino acids. The CDR3 spells CASTRGREGSDTQYF. Here the CDR3 DNA reads TGTGCCAGCACCCGAGGGCGGGAGGGGTCAGATACGCAGTATTTT.

The chain is built from TRBV5-1 and TRBJ2-2; D uncertain. Trimming pared 6 bases from V and 6 bases from J, leaving 18 bases between. CDR1 is SGHRS, CDR2 YFSETQ, per germline. The CDR3 extends over 15 amino acids. The CDR3, as DNA: TGCGCCAGCAATCCCGACGCCACGTTGGCCGGGGAGCTGTTTTTT. Its translation: CASNPDATLAGELFF.

The genes are TRBV27 and TRBJ1-5, with D unresolved. Looked up from germline, CDR1 is MNHEY and CDR2 is SMNVEV (reference sequence). The CDR3 runs to 13 residues. Trimming pared 0 bases from V and 7 bases from J, leaving 7 bases between. CDR3 protein: CASSLSVDQPQHF. The CDR3 DNA is TGTGCCAGCAGTTTATCGGTTGACCAGCCCCAGCATTTT.

The chain recombines TRBV28 with TRBJ1-3; 7 nucleotides line up with TRBD1. The junction had 12 bases not matched to a gene; V was cut back by 2 bases and J by 5 bases. The CDR3 is made up of 17 amino acids. Germline V CDR1 and CDR2: MDHEN, SYDVKM. The CDR3 region is CASSLEAGGFSRNTIYF. CDR3 DNA sequence: TGTGCCAGCAGTTTAGAAGCAGGGGGGTTTTCTAGAAACACCATATATTTT. Combining the CDR3 with reference TRBV28 and TRBJ1-3 gives the whole variable domain DVKVTQSSRYLVKRTGEKVFLECVQDMDHENMFWYRQDPGLGLRLIYFSYDVKMKEKGDIPEGYSVSREKKERFSLILESASTNQTSMYLCASSLEAGGFSRNTIYFGEGSWLTVV.

Regarding this clone: Within the sample, other DNA sequences also encode this same CDR3. The chain joins TRBV5-6 to TRBJ2-3; the D is unclear. Per germline, CDR1 SGHDT and CDR2 YYEEEE. The CDR3 is 11 amino acids. Deletions cut 4 bases from V and 3 bases from J, with 3 bases between. CDR3: CASSRTDTQYF. The CDR3 DNA is TGTGCCAGCAGCCGGACAGATACGCAGTATTTT.